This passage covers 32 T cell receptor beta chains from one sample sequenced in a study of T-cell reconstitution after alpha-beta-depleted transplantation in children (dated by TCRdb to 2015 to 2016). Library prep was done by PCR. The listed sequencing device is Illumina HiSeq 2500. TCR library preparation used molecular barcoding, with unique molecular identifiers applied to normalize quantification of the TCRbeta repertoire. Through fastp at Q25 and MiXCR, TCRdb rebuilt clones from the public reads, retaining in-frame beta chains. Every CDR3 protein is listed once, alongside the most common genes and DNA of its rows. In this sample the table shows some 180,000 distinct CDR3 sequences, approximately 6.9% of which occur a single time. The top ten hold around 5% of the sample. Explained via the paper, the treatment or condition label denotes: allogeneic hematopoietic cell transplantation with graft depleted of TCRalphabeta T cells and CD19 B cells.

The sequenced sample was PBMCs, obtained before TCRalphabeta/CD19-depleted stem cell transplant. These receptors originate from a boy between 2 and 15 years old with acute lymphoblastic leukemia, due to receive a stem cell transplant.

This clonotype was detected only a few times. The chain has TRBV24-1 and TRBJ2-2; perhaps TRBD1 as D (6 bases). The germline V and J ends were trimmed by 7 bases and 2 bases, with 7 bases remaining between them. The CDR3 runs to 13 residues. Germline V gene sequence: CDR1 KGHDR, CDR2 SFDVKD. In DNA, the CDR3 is TGTGCCACCAGGGGGACAAACACCGGGGAGCTGTTTTTT. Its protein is CATRGTNTGELFF.

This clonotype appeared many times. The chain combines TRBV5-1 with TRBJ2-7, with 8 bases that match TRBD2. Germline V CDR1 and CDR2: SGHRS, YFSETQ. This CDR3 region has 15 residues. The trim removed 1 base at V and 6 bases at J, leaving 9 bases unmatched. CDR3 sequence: CASSLISGGSSEQYF. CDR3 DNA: TGCGCCAGCAGCTTGATCAGCGGGGGTTCGTCCGAGCAGTACTTC.

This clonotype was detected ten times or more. The CDR3 region is CATSEGGPNQPQHF. In nucleotides, the CDR3 is TGTGCCACCAGTGAGGGGGGCCCTAATCAGCCCCAGCATTTT. The J gene is TRBJ1-5, the V gene TRBV24-1, with a tentative D call TRBD1 (6 bases). Germline V gene data show CDR1 as KGHDR and CDR2 as SFDVKD. The germline V and J ends were trimmed by 4 bases and 4 bases, with 10 bases remaining between them. This CDR3 region has 14 residues.

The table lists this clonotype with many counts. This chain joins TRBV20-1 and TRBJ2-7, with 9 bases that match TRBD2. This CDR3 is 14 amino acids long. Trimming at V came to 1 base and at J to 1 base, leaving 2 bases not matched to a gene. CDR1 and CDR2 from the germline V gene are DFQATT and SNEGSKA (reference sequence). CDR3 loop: CSARALAGSYEQYF. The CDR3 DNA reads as TGCAGTGCTAGAGCCCTAGCGGGATCCTACGAGCAGTACTTC.

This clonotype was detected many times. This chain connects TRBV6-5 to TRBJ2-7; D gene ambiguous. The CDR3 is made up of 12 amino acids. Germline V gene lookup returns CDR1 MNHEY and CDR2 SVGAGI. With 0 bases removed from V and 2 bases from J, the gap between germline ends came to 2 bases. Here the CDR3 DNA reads TGTGCCAGCAGTTACTCCCCCTACGAGCAGTACTTC. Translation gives CASSYSPYEQYF.

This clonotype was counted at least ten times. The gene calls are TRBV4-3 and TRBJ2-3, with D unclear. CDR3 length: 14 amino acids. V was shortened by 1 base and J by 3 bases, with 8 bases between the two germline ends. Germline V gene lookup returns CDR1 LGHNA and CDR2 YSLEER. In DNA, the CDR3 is TGCGCCAGCAGCCAAGCGGAAGGGACAGATACGCAGTATTTT. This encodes CASSQAEGTDTQYF.

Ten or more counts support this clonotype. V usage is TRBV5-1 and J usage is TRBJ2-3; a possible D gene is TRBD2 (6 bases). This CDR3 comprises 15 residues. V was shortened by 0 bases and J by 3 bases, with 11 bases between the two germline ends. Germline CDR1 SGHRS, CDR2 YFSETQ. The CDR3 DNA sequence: TGCGCCAGCAGCTTGGCCGGGGGAACGACAGATACGCAGTATTTT. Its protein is CASSLAGGTTDTQYF.

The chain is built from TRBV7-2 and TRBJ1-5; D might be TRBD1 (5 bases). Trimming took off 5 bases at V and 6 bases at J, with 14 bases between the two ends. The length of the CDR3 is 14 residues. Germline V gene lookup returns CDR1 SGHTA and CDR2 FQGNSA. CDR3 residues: CASSTRQGGQPQHF. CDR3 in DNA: TGTGCCAGCAGCACGAGGCAGGGAGGTCAGCCCCAGCATTTT.

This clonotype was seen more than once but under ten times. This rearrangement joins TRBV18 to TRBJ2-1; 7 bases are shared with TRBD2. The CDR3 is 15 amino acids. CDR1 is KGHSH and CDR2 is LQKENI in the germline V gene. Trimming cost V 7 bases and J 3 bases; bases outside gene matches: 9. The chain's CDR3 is CASLGEASGYNEQFF. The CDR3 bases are TGTGCCAGCTTGGGCGAGGCTAGCGGCTACAATGAGCAGTTCTTC.

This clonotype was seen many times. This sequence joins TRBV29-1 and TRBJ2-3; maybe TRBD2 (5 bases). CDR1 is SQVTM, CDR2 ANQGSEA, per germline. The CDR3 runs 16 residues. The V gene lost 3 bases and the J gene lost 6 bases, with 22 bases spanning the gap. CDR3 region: CSVDFPSLAPSDTQYF. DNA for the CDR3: TGCAGCGTTGATTTCCCTTCTCTAGCCCCGAGCGATACGCAGTATTTT.

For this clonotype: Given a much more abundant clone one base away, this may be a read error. CDR3 amino acids: CAISLRQAGANVLTF. As DNA, the CDR3 is TGTGCCATCAGCCTACGACAGGCTGGGGCCAACGTCCTGACTTTC. The chain combines TRBV9 with TRBJ2-6; possibly TRBD1 for D (6 bases). This CDR3 has 15 amino acids. Germline V CDR1 and CDR2: SGDLS, YYNGEE.

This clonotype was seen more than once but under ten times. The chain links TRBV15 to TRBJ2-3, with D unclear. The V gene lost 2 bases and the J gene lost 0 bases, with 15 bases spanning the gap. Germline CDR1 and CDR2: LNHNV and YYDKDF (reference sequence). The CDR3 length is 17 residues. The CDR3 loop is CATSRPWLGRSTDTQYF. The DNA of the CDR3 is TGTGCCACCAGCAGACCCTGGCTCGGACGGAGCACAGATACGCAGTATTTT.

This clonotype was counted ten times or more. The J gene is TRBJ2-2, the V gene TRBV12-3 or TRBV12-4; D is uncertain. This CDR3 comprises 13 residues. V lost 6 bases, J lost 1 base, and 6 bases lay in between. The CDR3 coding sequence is TGTGCCAGCAGGCCATTGAACACCGGGGAGCTGTTTTTT. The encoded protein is CASRPLNTGELFF.

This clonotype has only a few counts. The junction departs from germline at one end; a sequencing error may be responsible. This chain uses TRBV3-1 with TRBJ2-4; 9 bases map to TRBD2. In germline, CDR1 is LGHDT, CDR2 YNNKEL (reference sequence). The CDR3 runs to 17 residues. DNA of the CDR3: TGTGCCAGCAGCCCCATCAGCGTTGGGACTAGCAAACACATTCAGTACTTC. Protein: CASSPISVGTSKHIQYF. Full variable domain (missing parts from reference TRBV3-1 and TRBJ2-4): DTAVSQTPKYLVTQMGNDKSIKCEQNLGHDTMYWYKQDSKKFLKIMFSYNNKELIINETVPNRFSPKSPDKAHLNLHINSLELGDSAVYFCASSPISVGTSKHIQYFGAGTRLSVL.

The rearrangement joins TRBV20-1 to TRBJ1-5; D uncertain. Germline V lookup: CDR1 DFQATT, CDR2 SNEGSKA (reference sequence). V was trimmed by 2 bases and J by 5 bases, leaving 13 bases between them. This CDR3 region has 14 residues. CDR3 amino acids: CSARRMAGDQPQHF. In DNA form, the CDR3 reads TGCAGTGCTAGACGAATGGCTGGGGATCAGCCCCAGCATTTT.

The CDR3 spells CASSTSGRGGDTQYF. DNA for the CDR3: TGTGCCAGCAGCACTAGCGGGAGGGGGGGGGATACGCAGTATTTT. The V and J genes are TRBV7-2 and TRBJ2-3; 13 bases match TRBD2. The J segment lost 6 bases and the V segment lost 5 bases, leaving 5 bases of the junction unmatched. The CDR3 runs to 15 residues. CDR1 is SGHTA, CDR2 FQGNSA, per germline.

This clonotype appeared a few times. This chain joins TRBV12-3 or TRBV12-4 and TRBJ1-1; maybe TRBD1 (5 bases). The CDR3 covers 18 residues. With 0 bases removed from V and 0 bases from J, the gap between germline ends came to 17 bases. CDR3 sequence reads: CASSLAQGRESVNTEAFF. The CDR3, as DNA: TGTGCCAGCAGTTTAGCGCAGGGCAGAGAATCCGTGAACACTGAAGCTTTCTTT.

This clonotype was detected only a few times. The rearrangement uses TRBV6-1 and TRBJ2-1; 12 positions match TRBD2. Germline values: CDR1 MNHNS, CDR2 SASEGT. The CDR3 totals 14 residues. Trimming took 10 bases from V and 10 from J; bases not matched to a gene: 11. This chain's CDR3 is CATGGTSGSREQFF. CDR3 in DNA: TGTGCCACGGGAGGGACTAGCGGGTCTCGGGAGCAGTTCTTC.

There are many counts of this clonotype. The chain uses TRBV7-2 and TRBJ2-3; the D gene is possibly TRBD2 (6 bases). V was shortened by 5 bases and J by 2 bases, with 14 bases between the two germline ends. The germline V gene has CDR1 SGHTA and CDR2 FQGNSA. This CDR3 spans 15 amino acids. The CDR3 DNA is TGTGCCAGCAGCCCCGGGGACTTATCCACAGATACGCAGTATTTT. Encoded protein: CASSPGDLSTDTQYF.

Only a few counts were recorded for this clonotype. The CDR3 coding sequence is TGTGCCACCAGTGATAGCACAGGGAACGAGCAGTACTTC. It specifies CATSDSTGNEQYF. The chain has TRBV24-1 and TRBJ2-7, with TRBD1 as a possible D gene (6 bases). V dropped 3 bases and J dropped 5 bases, with 10 bases sitting between them. Germline CDR1 and CDR2: KGHDR and SFDVKD. The length of the CDR3 is 13 residues.

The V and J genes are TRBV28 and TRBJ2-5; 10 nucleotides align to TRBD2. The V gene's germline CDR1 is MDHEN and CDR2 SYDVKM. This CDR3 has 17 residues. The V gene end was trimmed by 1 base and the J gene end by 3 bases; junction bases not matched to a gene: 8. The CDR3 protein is CASSLSGKRGGEETQYF. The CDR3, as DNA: TGTGCCAGCAGTTTATCCGGAAAGCGGGGGGGCGAAGAGACCCAGTACTTC.

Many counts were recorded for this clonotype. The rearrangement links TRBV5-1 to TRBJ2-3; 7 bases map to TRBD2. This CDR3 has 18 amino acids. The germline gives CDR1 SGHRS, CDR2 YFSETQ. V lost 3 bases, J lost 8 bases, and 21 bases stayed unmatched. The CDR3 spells CASSSNPSGEMALGTQYF. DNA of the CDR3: TGCGCCAGCAGCTCGAACCCCAGCGGGGAAATGGCCCTCGGTACGCAGTATTTT. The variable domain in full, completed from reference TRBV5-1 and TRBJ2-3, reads KAGVTQTPRYLIKTRGQQVTLSCSPISGHRSVSWYQQTPGQGLQFLFEYFSETQRNKGNFPGRFSGRQFSNSRSEMNVSTLELGDSALYLCASSSNPSGEMALGTQYFGPGTRLTVL.

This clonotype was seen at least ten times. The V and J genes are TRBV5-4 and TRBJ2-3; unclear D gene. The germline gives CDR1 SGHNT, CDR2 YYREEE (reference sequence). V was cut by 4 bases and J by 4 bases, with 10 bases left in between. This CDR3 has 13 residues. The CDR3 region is CASSPTDADTQYF. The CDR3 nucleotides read TGTGCCAGCAGCCCGACTGATGCAGATACGCAGTATTTT.

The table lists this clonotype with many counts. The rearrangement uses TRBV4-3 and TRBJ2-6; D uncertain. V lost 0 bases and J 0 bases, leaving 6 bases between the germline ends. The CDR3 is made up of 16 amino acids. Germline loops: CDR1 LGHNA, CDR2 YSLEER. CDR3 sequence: CASSQDGLSGANVLTF. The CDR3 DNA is TGCGCCAGCAGCCAAGATGGGCTCTCTGGGGCCAACGTCCTGACTTTC.

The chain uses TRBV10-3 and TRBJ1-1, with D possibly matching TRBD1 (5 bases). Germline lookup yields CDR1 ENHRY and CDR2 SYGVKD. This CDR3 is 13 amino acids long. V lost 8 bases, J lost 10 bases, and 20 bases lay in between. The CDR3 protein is CAIQGDEGRGAFF. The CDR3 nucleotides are TGTGCCATCCAAGGGGACGAGGGGCGCGGAGCTTTCTTT.

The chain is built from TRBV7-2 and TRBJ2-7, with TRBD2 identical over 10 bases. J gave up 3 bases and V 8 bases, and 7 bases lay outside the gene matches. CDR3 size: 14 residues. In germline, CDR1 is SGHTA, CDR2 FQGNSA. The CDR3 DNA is TGTGCCAGCCACTTAGCGGGGGGTTTCTACGAGCAGTACTTC. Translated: CASHLAGGFYEQYF. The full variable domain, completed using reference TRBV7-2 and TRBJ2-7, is GAGVSQSPSNKVTEKGKDVELRCDPISGHTALYWYRQSLGQGLEFLIYFQGNSAPDKSGLPSDRFSAERTGGSVSTLTIQRTQQEDSAVYLCASHLAGGFYEQYFGPGTRLTVT.

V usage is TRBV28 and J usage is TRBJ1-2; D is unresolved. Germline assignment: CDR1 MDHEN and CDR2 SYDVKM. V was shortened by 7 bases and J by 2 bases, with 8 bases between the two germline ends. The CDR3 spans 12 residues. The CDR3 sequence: CASMRVNYGYTF. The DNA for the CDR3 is TGTGCCAGCATGAGGGTCAACTATGGCTACACCTTC.

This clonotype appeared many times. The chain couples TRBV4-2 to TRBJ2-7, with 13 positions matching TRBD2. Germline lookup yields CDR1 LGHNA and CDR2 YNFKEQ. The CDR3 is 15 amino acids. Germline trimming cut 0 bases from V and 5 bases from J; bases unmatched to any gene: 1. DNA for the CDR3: TGTGCCAGCAGCCAAGATGGGACTAGCGGGGACGAGCAGTACTTC. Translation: CASSQDGTSGDEQYF.

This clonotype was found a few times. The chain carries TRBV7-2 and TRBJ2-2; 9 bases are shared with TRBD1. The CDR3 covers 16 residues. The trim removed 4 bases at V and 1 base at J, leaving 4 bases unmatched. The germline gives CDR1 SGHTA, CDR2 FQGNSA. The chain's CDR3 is CASSWGTGKNTGELFF. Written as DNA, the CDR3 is TGTGCCAGCAGCTGGGGGACAGGGAAGAACACCGGGGAGCTGTTTTTT.

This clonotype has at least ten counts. CDR3 sequence: CSVEDRKRNEQFF. CDR3 DNA: TGCAGCGTTGAAGATCGGAAGAGAAATGAGCAGTTCTTC. This chain uses TRBV29-1 with TRBJ2-1, with no clear D. Germline values: CDR1 SQVTM, CDR2 ANQGSEA. V was clipped by 0 bases and J by 7 bases, with 10 bases between them. The CDR3 runs 13 residues.

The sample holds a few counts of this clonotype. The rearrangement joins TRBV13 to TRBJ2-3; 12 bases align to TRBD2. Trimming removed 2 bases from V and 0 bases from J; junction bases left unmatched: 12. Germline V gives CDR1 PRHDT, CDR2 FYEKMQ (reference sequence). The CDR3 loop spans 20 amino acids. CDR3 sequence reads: CASSLYKRLAGAASTDTQYF. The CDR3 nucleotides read TGTGCCAGCAGCTTATACAAGCGACTAGCGGGGGCCGCCAGCACAGATACGCAGTATTTT.

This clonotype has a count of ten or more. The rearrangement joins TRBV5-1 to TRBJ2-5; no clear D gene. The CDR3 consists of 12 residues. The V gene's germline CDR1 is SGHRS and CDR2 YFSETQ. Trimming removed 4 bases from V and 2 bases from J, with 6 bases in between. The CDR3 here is CASSDPQETQYF. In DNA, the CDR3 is TGCGCCAGCAGCGACCCGCAAGAGACCCAGTACTTC.